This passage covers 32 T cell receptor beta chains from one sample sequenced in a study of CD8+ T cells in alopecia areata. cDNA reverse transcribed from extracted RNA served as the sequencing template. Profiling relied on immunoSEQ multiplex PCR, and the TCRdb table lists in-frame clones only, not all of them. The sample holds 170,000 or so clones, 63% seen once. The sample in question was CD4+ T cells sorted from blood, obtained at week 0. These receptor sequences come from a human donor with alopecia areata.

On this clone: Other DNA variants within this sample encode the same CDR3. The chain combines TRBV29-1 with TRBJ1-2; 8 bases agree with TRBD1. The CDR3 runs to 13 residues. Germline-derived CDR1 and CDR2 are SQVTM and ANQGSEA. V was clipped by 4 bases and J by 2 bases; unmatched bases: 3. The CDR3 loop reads CSVAAGGNYGYTF. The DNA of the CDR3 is TGCAGCGTTGCGGCAGGGGGCAACTATGGCTACACCTTC.

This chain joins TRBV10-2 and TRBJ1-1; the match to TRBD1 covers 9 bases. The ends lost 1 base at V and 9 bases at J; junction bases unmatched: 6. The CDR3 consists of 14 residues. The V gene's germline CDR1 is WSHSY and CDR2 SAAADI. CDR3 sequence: CASSELIQGAQAFF. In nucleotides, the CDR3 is TGCGCCAGCAGTGAGTTAATACAGGGGGCGCAAGCTTTCTTT.

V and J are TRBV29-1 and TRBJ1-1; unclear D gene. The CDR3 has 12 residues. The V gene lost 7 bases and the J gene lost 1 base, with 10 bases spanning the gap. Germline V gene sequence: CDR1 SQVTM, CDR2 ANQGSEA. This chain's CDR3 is CSASDGNTEAFF. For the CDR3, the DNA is TGCAGCGCGTCGGACGGGAACACTGAAGCTTTCTTT.

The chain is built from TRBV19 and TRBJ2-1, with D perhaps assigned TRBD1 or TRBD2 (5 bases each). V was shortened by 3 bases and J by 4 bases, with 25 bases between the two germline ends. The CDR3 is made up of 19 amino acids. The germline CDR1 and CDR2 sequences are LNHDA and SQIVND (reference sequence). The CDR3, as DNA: TGTGCCAGTAGTATGACCTCCAGGAGAGGGACCAGATATTACAATGAGCAGTTCTTC. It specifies CASSMTSRRGTRYYNEQFF.

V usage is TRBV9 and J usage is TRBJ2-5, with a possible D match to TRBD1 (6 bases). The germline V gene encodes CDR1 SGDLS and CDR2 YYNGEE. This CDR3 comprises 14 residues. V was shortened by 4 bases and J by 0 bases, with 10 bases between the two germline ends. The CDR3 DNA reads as TGTGCCAGCAGCCTAACAGGGAACCAAGAGACCCAGTACTTC. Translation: CASSLTGNQETQYF.

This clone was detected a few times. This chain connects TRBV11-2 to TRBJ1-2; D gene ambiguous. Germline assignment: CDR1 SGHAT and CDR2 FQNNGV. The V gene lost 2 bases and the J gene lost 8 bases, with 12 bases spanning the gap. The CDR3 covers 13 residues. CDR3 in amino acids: CASSLRLHYGYTF. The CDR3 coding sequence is TGTGCCAGCAGCTTACGATTGCATTACGGCTACACCTTC.

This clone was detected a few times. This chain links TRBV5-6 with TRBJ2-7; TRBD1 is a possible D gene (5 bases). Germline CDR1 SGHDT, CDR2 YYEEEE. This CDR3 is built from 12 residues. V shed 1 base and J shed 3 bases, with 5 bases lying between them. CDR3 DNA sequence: TGTGCCAGCAGCTTGCAGGGCTACGAGCAGTACTTC. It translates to CASSLQGYEQYF.

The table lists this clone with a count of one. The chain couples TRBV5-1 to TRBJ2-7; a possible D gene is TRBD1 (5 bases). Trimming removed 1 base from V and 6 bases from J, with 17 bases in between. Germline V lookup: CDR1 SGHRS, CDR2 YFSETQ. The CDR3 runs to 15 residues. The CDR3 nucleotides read TGCGCCAGCAGCTTGTCTCCAGGGATACGGGCCGAGCAGTACTTC. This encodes CASSLSPGIRAEQYF.

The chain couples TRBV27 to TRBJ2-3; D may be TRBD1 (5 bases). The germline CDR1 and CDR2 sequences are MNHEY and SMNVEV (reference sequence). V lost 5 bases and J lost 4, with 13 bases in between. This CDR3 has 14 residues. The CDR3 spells CASSLRVPADTQYF. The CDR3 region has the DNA TGTGCCAGCAGTCTCAGGGTCCCGGCAGATACGCAGTATTTT.

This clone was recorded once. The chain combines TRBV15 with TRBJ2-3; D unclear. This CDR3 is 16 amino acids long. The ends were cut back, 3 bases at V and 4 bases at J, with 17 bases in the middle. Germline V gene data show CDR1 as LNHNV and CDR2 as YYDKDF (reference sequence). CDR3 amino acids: CATSSSSRPGPDTQYF. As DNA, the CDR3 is TGTGCCACCAGCAGCTCCTCCCGGCCCGGCCCAGATACGCAGTATTTT.

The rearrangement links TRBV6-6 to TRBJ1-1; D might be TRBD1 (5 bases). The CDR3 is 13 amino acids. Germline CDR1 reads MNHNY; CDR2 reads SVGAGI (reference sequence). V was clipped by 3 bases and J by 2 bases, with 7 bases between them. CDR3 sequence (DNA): TGTGCCAGCAGTTATCAGGGAAACACTGAAGCTTTCTTT. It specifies CASSYQGNTEAFF.

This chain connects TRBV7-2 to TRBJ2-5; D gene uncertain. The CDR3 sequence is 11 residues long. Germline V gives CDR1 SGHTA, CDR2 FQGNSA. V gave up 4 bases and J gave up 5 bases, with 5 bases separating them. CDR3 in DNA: TGTGCCAGCAGCTGGACGGAGACCCAGTACTTC. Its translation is CASSWTETQYF.

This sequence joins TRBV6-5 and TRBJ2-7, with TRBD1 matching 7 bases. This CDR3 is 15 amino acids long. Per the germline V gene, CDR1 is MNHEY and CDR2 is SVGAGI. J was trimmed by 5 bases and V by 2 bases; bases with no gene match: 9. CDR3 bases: TGTGCCAGCAGTTACGGAGTGACAGGGTCCCACGAGCAGTACTTC. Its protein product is CASSYGVTGSHEQYF.

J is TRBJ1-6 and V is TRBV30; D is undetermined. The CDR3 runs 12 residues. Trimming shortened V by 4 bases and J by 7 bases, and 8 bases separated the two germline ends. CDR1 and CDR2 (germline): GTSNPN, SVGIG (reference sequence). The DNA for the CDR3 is TGTGCCTGGAAGACAAGAAATTCACCCCTCCACTTT. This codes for CAWKTRNSPLHF.

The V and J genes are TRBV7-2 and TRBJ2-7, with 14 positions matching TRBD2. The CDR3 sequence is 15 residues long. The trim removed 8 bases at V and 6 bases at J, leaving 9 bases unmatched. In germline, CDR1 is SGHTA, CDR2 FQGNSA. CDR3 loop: CASAPTSGGASEQYF. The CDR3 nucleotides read TGTGCCAGCGCCCCGACTAGCGGGGGGGCCAGCGAGCAGTACTTC.

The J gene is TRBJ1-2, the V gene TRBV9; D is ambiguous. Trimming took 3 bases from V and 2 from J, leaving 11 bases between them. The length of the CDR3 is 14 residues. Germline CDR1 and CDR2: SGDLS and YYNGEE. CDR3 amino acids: CASSAGNLNYGYTF. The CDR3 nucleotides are TGTGCCAGCAGCGCGGGGAACCTAAACTATGGCTACACCTTC.

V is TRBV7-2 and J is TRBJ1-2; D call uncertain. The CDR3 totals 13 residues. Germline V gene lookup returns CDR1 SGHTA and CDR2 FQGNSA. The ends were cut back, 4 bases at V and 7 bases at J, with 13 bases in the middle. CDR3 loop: CASSSRTDRGYTF. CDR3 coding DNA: TGTGCCAGCAGCTCCCGGACGGACCGTGGCTACACCTTC.

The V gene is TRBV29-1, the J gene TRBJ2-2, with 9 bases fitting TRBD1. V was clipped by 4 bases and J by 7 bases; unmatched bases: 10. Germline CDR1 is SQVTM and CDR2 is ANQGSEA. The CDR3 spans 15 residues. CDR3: CSVAFGTGTIGELFF. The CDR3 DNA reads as TGCAGCGTTGCATTCGGGACAGGGACAATCGGGGAGCTGTTTTTT.

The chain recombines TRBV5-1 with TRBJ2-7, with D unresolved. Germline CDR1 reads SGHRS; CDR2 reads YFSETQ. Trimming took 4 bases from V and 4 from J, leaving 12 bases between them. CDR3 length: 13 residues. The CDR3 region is CASSLNRRYEQYF. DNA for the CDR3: TGCGCCAGCAGCCTGAACAGAAGATACGAGCAGTACTTC.

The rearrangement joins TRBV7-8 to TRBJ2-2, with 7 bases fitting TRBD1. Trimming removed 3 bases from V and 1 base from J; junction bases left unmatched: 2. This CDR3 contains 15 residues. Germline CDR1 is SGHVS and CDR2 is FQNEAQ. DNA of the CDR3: TGTGCCAGCAGCTTTCGACAGGGGAACACCGGGGAGCTGTTTTTT. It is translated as CASSFRQGNTGELFF.

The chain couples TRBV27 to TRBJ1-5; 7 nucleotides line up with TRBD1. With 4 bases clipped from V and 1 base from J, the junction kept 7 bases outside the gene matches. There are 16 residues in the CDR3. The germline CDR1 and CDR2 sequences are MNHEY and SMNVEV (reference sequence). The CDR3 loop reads CASSSRQGGSNQPQHF. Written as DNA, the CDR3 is TGTGCCAGCAGTTCGAGACAGGGAGGGAGCAATCAGCCCCAGCATTTT.

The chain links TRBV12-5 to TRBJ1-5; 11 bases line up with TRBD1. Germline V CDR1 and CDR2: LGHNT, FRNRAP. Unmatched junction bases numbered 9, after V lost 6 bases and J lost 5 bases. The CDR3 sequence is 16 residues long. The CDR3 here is CASGPRGTGGDQPQHF. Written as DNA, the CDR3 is TGTGCTAGTGGCCCTCGGGGGACAGGGGGTGATCAGCCCCAGCATTTT.

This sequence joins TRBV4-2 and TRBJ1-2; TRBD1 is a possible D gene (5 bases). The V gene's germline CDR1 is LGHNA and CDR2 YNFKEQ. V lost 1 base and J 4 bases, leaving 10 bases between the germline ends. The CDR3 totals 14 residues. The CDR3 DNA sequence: TGTGCCAGCAGCCAAGGGCGACAGACCTATGGCTACACCTTC. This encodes CASSQGRQTYGYTF.

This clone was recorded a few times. DNA for the CDR3: TGTGCCAGCAGCGGACCGAGCGGGCCCCTCCACTTT. It encodes CASSGPSGPLHF. The gene calls are TRBV6-5 and TRBJ1-6; no reliable D call. Germline lookup yields CDR1 MNHEY and CDR2 SVGAGI. There are 12 residues in the CDR3. Trimming took off 6 bases at V and 13 bases at J, with 13 bases between the two ends.

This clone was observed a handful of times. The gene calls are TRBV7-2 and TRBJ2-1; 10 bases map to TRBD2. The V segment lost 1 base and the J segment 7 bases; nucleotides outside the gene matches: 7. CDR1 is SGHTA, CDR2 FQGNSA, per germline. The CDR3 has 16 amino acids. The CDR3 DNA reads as TGTGCCAGCAGCTTAGGGGATAGCGGGGGGCTGAATGAGCAGTTCTTC. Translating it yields CASSLGDSGGLNEQFF. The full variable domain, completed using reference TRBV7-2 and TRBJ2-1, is GAGVSQSPSNKVTEKGKDVELRCDPISGHTALYWYRQSLGQGLEFLIYFQGNSAPDKSGLPSDRFSAERTGGSVSTLTIQRTQQEDSAVYLCASSLGDSGGLNEQFFGPGTRLTVL.

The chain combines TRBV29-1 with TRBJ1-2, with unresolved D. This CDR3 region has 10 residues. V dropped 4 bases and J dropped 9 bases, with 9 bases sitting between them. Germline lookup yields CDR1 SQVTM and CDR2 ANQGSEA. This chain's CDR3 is CSVGGSSYTF. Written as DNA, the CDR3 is TGCAGCGTTGGAGGGAGCAGCTACACCTTC.

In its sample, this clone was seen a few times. The CDR3 sequence: CAWRSGGAYNEQFF. CDR3 bases: TGTGCCTGGAGGAGCGGGGGAGCTTACAATGAGCAGTTCTTC. The genes are TRBV30 and TRBJ2-1; 8 nucleotides line up with TRBD2. The V gene's germline CDR1 is GTSNPN and CDR2 SVGIG (reference sequence). With 3 bases clipped from V and 4 bases from J, the junction kept 5 bases outside the gene matches. The CDR3 is 14 residues long.

CDR3: CASNTWQGSSYNEQFF. For the CDR3, the DNA is TGTGCCAGCAACACTTGGCAGGGGAGCTCCTACAATGAGCAGTTCTTC. This rearrangement joins TRBV5-6 to TRBJ2-1; D might be TRBD1 (6 bases). The CDR3 is made up of 16 amino acids. Germline CDR1 SGHDT, CDR2 YYEEEE. V was pared by 6 bases and J by 0 bases, with 16 bases between. Using reference TRBV5-6 and TRBJ2-1 for the parts outside the CDR3, the full variable domain is DAGVTQSPTHLIKTRGQQVTLRCSPKSGHDTVSWYQQALGQGPQFIFQYYEEEERQRGNFPDRFSGHQFPNYSSELNVNALLLGDSALYLCASNTWQGSSYNEQFFGPGTRLTVL.

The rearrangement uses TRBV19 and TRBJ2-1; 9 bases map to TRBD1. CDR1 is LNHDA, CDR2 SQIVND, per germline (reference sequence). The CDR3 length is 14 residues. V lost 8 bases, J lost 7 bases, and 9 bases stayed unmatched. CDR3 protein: CASQKTGGTNEQFF. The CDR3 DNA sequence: TGTGCCAGTCAAAAGACAGGGGGAACGAATGAGCAGTTCTTC.

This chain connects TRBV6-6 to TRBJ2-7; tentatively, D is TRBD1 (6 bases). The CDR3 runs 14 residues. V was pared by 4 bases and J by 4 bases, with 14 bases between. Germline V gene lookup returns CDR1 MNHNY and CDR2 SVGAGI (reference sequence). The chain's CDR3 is CASSFGTPIYEQYF. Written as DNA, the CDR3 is TGTGCCAGCAGTTTTGGGACACCTATATACGAGCAGTACTTC.

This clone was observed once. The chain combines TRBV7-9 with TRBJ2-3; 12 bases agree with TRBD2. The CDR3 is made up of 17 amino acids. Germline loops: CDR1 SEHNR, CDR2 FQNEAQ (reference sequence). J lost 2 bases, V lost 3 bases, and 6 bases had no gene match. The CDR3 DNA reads TGTGCCAGCAGCTTGGGGCTAGCGGGGGGGCCCACAGATACGCAGTATTTT. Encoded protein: CASSLGLAGGPTDTQYF.

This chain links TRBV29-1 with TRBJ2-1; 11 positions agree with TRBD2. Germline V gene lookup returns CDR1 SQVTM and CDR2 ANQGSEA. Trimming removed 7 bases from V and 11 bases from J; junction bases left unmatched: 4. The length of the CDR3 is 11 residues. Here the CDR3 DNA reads TGCAGCGGAACTAGCGGGGGCCAGCAGTTCTTC. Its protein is CSGTSGGQQFF.